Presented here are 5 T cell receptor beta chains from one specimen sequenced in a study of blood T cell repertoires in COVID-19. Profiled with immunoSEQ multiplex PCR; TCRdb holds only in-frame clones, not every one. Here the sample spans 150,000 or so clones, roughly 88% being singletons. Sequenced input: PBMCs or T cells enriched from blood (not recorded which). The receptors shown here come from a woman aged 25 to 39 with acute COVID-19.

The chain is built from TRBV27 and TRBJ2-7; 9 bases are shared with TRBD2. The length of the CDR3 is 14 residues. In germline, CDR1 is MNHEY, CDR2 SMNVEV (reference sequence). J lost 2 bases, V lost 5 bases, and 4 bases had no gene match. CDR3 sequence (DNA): TGTGCCAGCAGTGGGGCTAGCGGGACCTACGAGCAGTACTTC. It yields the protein CASSGASGTYEQYF.

CDR3 protein: CASRRYTDTQYF. Written as DNA, the CDR3 is TGTGCCAGCCGTCGGTACACAGATACGCAGTATTTT. The V call is TRBV28, the J call TRBJ2-3; the D is unclear. From germline, CDR1 is MDHEN and CDR2 SYDVKM. Trimming pared 8 bases from V and 2 bases from J, leaving 8 bases between. The CDR3 consists of 12 residues.

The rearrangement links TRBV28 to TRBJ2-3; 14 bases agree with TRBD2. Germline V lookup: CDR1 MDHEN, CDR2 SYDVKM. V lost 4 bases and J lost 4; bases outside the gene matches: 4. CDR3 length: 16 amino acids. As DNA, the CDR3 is TGTGCCAGCAGTTCCGGACTAGCGGGAGGTCCAGATACGCAGTATTTT. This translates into CASSSGLAGGPDTQYF. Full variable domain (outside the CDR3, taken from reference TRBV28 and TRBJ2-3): DVKVTQSSRYLVKRTGEKVFLECVQDMDHENMFWYRQDPGLGLRLIYFSYDVKMKEKGDIPEGYSVSREKKERFSLILESASTNQTSMYLCASSSGLAGGPDTQYFGPGTRLTVL.

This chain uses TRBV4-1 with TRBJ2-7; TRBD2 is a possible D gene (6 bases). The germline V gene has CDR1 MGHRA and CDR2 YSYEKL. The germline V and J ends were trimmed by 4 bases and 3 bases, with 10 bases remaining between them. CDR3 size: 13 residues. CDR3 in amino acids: CASSRPGSYEQYF. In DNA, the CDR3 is TGCGCCAGCAGCCGGCCCGGGAGCTACGAGCAGTACTTC.

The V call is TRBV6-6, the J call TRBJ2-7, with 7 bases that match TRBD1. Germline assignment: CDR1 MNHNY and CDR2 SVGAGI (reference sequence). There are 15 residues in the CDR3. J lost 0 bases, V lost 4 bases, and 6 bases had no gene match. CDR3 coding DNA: TGTGCCAGCAGTTCCCCGGGACAGTCCTCCTACGAGCAGTACTTC. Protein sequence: CASSSPGQSSYEQYF.